This T cell receptor (beta chain) came from a study of T cell changes during pregnancy in multiple sclerosis. Produced via immunoSEQ multiplex PCR; TCRdb's table is partial and in-frame only. This table has 40,000 to 55,000 clones, roughly nine tenths appearing once. In germline, CDR1 is GTSNPN, CDR2 SVGIG (reference sequence). Trimming cost V 2 bases and J 8 bases; bases outside gene matches: 7. The CDR3 runs to 13 residues. This material consisted of CD4+ T cells from peripheral blood mononuclear cells, taken before pregnancy. This TCR was recovered from a female donor with multiple sclerosis, enrolled in a pregnancy study. V and J are TRBV30 and TRBJ1-2; 8 bases agree with TRBD1. The CDR3 loop is CAWSLGTGGGYTF. The CDR3 nucleotides are TGTGCCTGGAGTCTAGGGACAGGAGGAGGCTACACCTTC.